These 10 T cell receptor beta chains were sequenced from one sample in a study of T cells expressing NK-cell markers. TCRdb reprocessed the 5' RACE reads and keeps a single row for each CDR3 protein, giving no DNA. Its clone listing holds about 550,000 distinct CDR3 sequences. The specimen sequenced was blood T cells: a sorted CD56 or NKG2C T cell subset, CD4+ or CD8+ T cells, or bulk PBMC T cells (not recorded which). These receptor sequences come from a young man in good health.

The chain couples TRBV20-1 to TRBJ2-5. The CDR3 is 14 residues long. Germline V gene data show CDR1 as DFQATT and CDR2 as SNEGSKA (reference sequence). The chain's CDR3 is CSARDRRYQETQYF.

The V call is TRBV6-5, the J call TRBJ2-5. The CDR3 runs to 13 residues. Germline V gene lookup returns CDR1 MNHEY and CDR2 SVGAGI. The CDR3 protein is CASSYSMDETQYF.

This chain joins TRBV7-2 and TRBJ1-4. CDR1 is SGHTA and CDR2 is FQGNSA in the germline V gene. This CDR3 is 15 amino acids long. CDR3 sequence reads: CASSLSGTTNEKLFF.

This sequence joins TRBV20-1 and TRBJ1-5. The CDR3 contains 15 residues. Germline CDR1 DFQATT, CDR2 SNEGSKA (reference sequence). CDR3 loop: CSADERVYSNQPQHF.

CDR3 protein: CASSYGTSGNAAYEQYF. This sequence joins TRBV6-2 or TRBV6-3 and TRBJ2-7; TCRdb's D call, TRBD2, is unchecked because there is no DNA. The CDR3 covers 17 residues. Germline CDR1 reads MNHEY; CDR2 reads SVGEGT.

The chain links TRBV10-3 to TRBJ2-1; TCRdb returns TRBD1, unconfirmable since there is no DNA. CDR1 ENHRY and CDR2 SYGVKD come from the germline V gene. There are 16 residues in the CDR3. Here the CDR3 reads CAISEPKGPGVNEQFF.

CDR3 region: CASSQDAALENIQYF. The rearrangement uses TRBV3-1 and TRBJ2-4. CDR3 size: 15 residues. Germline loops: CDR1 LGHDT, CDR2 YNNKEL (reference sequence).

The chain employs TRBV6-5 and TRBJ1-4. CDR1 is MNHEY and CDR2 is SVGAGI in the germline V gene. The CDR3 contains 12 residues. This CDR3 is CASSPGGARLFF.

The rearrangement uses TRBV12-3 or TRBV12-4 and TRBJ2-2; TCRdb's D call, TRBD2, is unchecked because there is no DNA. The length of the CDR3 is 18 residues. The CDR3 sequence: CASSPLRGRLLGTGELFF.

This chain links TRBV12-3 or TRBV12-4 with TRBJ2-2. The length of the CDR3 is 13 residues. CDR3 loop: CASSSRKGGELFF.